This T cell receptor beta chain stems from a study of blood T cell repertoires in COVID-19. The wider study: Collection of acute and convalescent COVID-19 samples took place in the United States, Italy and Spain.

Only one count was recorded for this clone. In the source study's methods: Nucleated cell number was recorded as an estimate derived from reference gene primer amplification. Sequencing was performed with immunoSEQ multiplex PCR; in TCRdb, only in-frame clones are kept and a portion is missing. V and J calls and clone size are those listed in that table; D and trimming were worked out from the DNA. The repertoire includes under 130,000 clones, about 85% of them detected once, and roughly 4% sits in the top ten. The germline V and J ends were trimmed by 3 bases and 0 bases, with 8 bases remaining between them. Germline V gives CDR1 SGHNT, CDR2 YENEEA. The CDR3 loop spans 14 amino acids.

This chain links TRBV11-3 with TRBJ1-1; tentatively, D is TRBD1 (5 bases). Source material: peripheral blood. The receptor was derived from a man aged 45 to 65 with acute or convalescent COVID-19. The CDR3 nucleotides read TGTGCCAGCAGCTTGGGGGGAATGAACACTGAAGCTTTCTTT. It codes for CASSLGGMNTEAFF.